This T cell receptor beta chain was retrieved from a study of blood T cell repertoires in COVID-19 (dated by TCRdb to the early 2020s). Study-level background: Samples covering the acute and convalescent phases of COVID-19 were provided by collaborators in the United States, Italy and Spain. A de-identified subject ID, COVID-19 status, age in years and sex were almost always included in the sample metadata. HLA class I and class II types, where available, came from metadata supplied by the sample provider rather than from assay-based typing. Samples were obtained from the ongoing ImmuneRACE study (first 160 participants) and from about 1,300 subjects provided by 6 global collaborators. The prospective study material was composed of cDNA or gDNA derived from T cells, B-cell-depleted T cells, or PBMCs. A freely available public database, intended as a resource for researchers studying the immune response to SARS-CoV-2, is where the repertoires were released. The dataset comprised deeply sampled blood TCRbeta repertoires from subjects exposed to, actively infected with, or recovered from COVID-19. The paper's findings and limits, for the study overall: How much clinical and demographic metadata was included differed by source and by participant, and the metadata was provided uncurated.

Notes on this clone: Its binding antigen is unknown. No base quality information exists; no much larger clone differs at one position.

TCRbeta CDR3 regions were amplified from genomic DNA using the immunoSEQ Assay, a bias-controlled multiplex PCR. On the authors' methods: Nucleated cell counts per sample were estimated from amplification of reference gene primers within the assay. To quantify the absolute abundance of each unique TCRbeta CDR3 rearrangement, sequence reads were collapsed and filtered. Productive Simpson clonality was computed per sample as the square root of Simpson's diversity index over productive rearrangements. Here the immuneACCESS table is served through TCRdb, limited to in-frame sequences with V and J called. Missing clones are a known gap in these copies; in checked studies unresolved V genes cover under half, and the rest lacks a known reason. That table is the source of V, J and clone size, and D and trimming were worked out from the DNA. The sample includes 200,000 to 300,000 clones, with 88% observed a single time. The top ten hold roughly 3.9% of the sample.

Another Seattle source contributed samples from volunteer blood donors who had recovered from COVID-19. The collaborating institutions used their own protocols to collect whole blood in K2EDTA tubes. For TCRbeta analysis, collaborators shipped samples as frozen whole blood, isolated PBMCs, or DNA extracted from either of those sample types. The origin of this receptor is a man aged 60 to 69 who had recovered from COVID-19. The sample was peripheral blood.

Here is the DNA: TGTGCCAGCAGTGATTACGGGGGTCTGGCCAAAAACATTCAGTACTTC. Its product reads: CASSDYGGLAKNIQYF. The sequence links TRBV2 to TRBJ2-4; the D gene is possibly TRBD2, with 6 bases matching. The V and J ends are trimmed by 3 bases and 1 base, leaving 13 bases between them. Including the terminal cysteine and phenylalanine, the CDR3 comprises 16 residues. Kept here is only the CDR3 DNA, which spans 48 bases and is read in frame from base 1. Sequences SNHLY (CDR1) and FYNNEI (CDR2) are obtained from the germline V gene.